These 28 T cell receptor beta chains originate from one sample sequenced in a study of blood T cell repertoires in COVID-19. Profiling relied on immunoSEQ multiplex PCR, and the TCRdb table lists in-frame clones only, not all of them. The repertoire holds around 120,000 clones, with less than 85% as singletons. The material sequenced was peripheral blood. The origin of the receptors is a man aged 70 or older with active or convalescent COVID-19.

This CDR3 reads CASSLVGENSPLHF. DNA for the CDR3: TGTGCCAGCAGCTTGGTAGGGGAAAATTCACCCCTCCACTTT. The V and J genes are TRBV5-6 and TRBJ1-6; tentatively, D is TRBD1 (5 bases). The CDR3 is made up of 14 amino acids. Deletions cut 0 bases from V and 7 bases from J, with 8 bases between. From germline, CDR1 is SGHDT and CDR2 YYEEEE.

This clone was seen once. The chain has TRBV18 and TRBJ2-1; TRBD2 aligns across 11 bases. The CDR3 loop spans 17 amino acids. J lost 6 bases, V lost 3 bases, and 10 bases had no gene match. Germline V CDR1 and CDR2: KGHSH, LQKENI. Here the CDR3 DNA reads TGTGCCAGCTCACCGTACCTAGCGGGAGGTCTGGGCAATGAGCAGTTCTTC. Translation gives CASSPYLAGGLGNEQFF.

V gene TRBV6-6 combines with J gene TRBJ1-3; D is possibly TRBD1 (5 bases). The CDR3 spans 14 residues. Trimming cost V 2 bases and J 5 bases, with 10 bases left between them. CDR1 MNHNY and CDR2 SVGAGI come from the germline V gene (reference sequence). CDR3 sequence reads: CASSYDSLRNTIYF. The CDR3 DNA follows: TGTGCCAGCAGTTACGACAGTCTTAGAAACACCATATATTTT.

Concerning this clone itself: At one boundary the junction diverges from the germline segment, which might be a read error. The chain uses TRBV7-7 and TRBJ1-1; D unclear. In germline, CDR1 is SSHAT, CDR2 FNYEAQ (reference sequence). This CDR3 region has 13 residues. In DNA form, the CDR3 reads TGTGCTAGCAGCTCCGAGCGGGGAACTGAAGCTTTCTTT. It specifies CASSSERGTEAFF.

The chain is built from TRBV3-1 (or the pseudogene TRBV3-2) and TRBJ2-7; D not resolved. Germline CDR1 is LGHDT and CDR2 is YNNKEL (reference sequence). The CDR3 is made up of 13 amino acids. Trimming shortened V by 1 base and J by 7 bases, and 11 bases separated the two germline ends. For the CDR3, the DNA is TGTGCCAGCAGCCAAGGACTCCTGAGGGAGCAGTACTTC. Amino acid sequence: CASSQGLLREQYF.

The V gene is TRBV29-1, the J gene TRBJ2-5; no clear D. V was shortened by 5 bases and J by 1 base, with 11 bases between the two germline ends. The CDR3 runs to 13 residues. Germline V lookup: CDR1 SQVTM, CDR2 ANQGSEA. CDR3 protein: CSVRNNSQETQYF. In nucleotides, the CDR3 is TGCAGCGTTCGGAACAACAGCCAAGAGACCCAGTACTTC.

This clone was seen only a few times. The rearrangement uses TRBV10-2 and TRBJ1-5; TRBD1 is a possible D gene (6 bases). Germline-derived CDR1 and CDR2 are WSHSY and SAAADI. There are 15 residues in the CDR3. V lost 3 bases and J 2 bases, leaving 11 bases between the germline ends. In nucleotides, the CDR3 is TGCGCCAGCAGTGATAAGGCAGGGGGCAATCAGCCCCAGCATTTT. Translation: CASSDKAGGNQPQHF.

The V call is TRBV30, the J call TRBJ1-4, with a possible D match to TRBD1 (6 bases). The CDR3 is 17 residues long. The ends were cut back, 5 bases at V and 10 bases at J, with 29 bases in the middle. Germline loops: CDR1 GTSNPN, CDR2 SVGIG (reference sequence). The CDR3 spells CAWDSLGSGQHPGKLFF. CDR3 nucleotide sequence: TGTGCCTGGGATTCCCTCGGGTCGGGACAACACCCTGGAAAACTGTTTTTT.

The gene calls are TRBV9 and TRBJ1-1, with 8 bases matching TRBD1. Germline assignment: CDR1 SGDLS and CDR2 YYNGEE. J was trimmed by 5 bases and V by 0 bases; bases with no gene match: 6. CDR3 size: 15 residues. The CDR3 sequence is CASSVGVRQGTEAFF. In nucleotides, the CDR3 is TGTGCCAGCAGCGTAGGAGTCCGACAGGGGACTGAAGCTTTCTTT.

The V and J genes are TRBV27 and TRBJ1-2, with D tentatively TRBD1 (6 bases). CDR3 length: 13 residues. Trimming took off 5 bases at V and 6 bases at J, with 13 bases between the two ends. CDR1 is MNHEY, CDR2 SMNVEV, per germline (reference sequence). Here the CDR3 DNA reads TGTGCCAGCAGTATAACAGGGTTCGATGGCTACACCTTC. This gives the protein CASSITGFDGYTF.

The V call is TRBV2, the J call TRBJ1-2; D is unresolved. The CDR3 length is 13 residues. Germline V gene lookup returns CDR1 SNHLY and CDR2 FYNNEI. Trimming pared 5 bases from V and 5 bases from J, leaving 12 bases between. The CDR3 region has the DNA TGTGCCAGCAGTATCGGGGAAACTTATGGCTACACCTTC. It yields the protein CASSIGETYGYTF.

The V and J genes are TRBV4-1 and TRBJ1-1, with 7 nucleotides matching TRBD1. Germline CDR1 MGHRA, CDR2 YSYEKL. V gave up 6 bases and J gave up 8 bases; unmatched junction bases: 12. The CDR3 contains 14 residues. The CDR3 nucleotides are TGCGCCAGCAGACCACTAACAGGGGTTTTCGAAGCTTTCTTT. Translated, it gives CASRPLTGVFEAFF.

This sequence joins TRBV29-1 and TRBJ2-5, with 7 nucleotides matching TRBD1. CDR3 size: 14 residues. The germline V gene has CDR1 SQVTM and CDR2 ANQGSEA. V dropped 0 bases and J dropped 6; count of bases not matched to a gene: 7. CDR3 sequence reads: CSVEETGVRQTQYF. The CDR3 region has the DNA TGCAGCGTTGAAGAAACAGGGGTTAGACAGACCCAGTACTTC.

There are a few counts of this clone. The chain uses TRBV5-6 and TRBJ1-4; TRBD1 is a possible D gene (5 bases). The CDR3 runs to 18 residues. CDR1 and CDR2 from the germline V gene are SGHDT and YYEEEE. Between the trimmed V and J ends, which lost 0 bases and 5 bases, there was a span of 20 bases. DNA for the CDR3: TGTGCCAGCAGCTTGGGGCCAGGGATAGTTTATGGAAATGAAAAACTGTTTTTT. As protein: CASSLGPGIVYGNEKLFF.

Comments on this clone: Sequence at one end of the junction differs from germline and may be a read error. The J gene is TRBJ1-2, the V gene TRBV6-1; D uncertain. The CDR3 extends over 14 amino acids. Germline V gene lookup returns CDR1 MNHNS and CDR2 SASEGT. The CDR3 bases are TGTGCCAGCAGTGAAGTTGGCAGGTTAAATGGCCACACCTTC. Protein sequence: CASSEVGRLNGHTF.

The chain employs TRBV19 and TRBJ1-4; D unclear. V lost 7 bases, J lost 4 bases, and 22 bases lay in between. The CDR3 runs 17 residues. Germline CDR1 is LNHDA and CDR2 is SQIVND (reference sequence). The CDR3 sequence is CASKAGSLGIGNEKLFF. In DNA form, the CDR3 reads TGTGCCAGTAAAGCGGGATCTCTAGGCATCGGTAATGAAAAACTGTTTTTT. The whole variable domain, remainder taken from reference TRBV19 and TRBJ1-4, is DGGITQSPKYLFRKEGQNVTLSCEQNLNHDAMYWYRQDPGQGLRLIYYSQIVNDFQKGDIAEGYSVSREKKESFPLTVTSAQKNPTAFYLCASKAGSLGIGNEKLFFGSGTQLSVL.

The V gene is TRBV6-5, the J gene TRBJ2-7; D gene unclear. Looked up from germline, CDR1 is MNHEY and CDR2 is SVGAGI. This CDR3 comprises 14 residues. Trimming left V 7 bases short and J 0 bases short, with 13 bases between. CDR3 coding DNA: TGTGCCAGCACTTGGGCAGCCCTCTCCTACGAGCAGTACTTC. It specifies CASTWAALSYEQYF.

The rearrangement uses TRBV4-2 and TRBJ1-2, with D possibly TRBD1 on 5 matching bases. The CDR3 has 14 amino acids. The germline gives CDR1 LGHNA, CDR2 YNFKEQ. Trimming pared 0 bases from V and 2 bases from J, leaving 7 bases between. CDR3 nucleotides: TGTGCCAGCAGCCAAGAAGGGGTGAACTATGGCTACACCTTC. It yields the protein CASSQEGVNYGYTF.

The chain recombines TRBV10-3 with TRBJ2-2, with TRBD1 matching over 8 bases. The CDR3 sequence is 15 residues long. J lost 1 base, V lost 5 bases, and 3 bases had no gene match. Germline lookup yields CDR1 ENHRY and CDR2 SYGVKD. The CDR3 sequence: CAISNDRGNTGELFF. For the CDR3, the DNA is TGTGCCATCAGTAACGACAGGGGGAACACCGGGGAGCTGTTTTTT.

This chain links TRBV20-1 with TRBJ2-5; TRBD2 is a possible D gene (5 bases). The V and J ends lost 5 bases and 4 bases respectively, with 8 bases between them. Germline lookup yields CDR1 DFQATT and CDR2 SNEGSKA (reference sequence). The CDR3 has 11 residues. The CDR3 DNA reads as TGCAGTGCTCCACTAGGAGAGACCCAGTACTTC. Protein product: CSAPLGETQYF.

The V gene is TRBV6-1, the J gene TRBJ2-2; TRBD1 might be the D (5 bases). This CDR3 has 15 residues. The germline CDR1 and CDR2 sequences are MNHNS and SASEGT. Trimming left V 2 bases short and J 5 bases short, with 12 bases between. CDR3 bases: TGTGCCAGCAGTGAATGGGGCAGGCAAACCGGGGAGCTGTTTTTT. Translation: CASSEWGRQTGELFF.

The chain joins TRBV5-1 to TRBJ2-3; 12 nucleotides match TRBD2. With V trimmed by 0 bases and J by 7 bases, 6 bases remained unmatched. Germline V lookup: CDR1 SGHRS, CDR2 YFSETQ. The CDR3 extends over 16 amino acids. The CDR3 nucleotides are TGCGCCAGCAGCTTGGAACTAGCGGGAGGAGGTAATACGCAGTATTTT. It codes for CASSLELAGGGNTQYF. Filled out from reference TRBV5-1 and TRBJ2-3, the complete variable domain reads KAGVTQTPRYLIKTRGQQVTLSCSPISGHRSVSWYQQTPGQGLQFLFEYFSETQRNKGNFPGRFSGRQFSNSRSEMNVSTLELGDSALYLCASSLELAGGGNTQYFGPGTRLTVL.

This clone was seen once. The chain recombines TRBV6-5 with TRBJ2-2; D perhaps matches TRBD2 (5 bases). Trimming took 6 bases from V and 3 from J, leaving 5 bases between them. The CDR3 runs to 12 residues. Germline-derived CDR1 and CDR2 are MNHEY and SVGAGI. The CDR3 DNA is TGTGCCAGCAGGGACTACACCGGGGAGCTGTTTTTT. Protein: CASRDYTGELFF.

The CDR3 nucleotides are TGCGCCAGCAGCGCCACCAAGACTAGCGGGAGGGACGAGACCCAGTACTTC. This codes for CASSATKTSGRDETQYF. This sequence joins TRBV5-1 and TRBJ2-5; 14 bases match TRBD2. The germline V gene has CDR1 SGHRS and CDR2 YFSETQ. The CDR3 spans 17 residues. The V segment lost 4 bases and the J segment 5 bases; nucleotides outside the gene matches: 10. Based on the CDR3 plus reference TRBV5-1 and TRBJ2-5, the full variable domain is KAGVTQTPRYLIKTRGQQVTLSCSPISGHRSVSWYQQTPGQGLQFLFEYFSETQRNKGNFPGRFSGRQFSNSRSEMNVSTLELGDSALYLCASSATKTSGRDETQYFGPGTRLLVL.

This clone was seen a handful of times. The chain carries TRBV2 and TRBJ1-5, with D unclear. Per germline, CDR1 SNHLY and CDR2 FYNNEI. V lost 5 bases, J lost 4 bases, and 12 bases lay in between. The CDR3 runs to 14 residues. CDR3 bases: TGTGCCAGCAGTCCCATCGCGGTGAATCAGCCCCAGCATTTT. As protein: CASSPIAVNQPQHF.

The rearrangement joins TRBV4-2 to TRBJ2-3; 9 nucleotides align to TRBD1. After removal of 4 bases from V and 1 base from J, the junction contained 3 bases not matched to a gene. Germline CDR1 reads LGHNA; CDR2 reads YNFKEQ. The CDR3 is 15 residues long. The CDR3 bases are TGTGCCAGCAGCCTACAGGGGGCTGGCACAGATACGCAGTATTTT. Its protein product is CASSLQGAGTDTQYF.

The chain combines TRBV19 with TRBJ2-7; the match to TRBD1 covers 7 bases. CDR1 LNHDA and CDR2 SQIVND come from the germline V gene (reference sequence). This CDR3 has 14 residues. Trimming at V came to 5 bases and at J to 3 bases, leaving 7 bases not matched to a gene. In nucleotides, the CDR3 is TGTGCCAGTAGTCGGGACAGTCACCTCTACGAGCAGTACTTC. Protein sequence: CASSRDSHLYEQYF.

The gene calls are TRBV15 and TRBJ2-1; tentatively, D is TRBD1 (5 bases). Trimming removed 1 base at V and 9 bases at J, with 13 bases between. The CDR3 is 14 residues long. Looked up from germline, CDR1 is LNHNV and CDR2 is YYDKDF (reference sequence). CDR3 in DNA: TGTGCCACCAGCAGAGTTAAGGGGATGGGTGAGCAGTTCTTC. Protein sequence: CATSRVKGMGEQFF.